Detailed here is one TCR beta chain. As yet, its antigen is unknown. These data are taken from a study of shared clonotypes between healthy human individuals. Study-wide points: Around 5.4% of naive CD4 clonotypes were common to a few donors. The expectation was that sequencing depth would affect clonotype sharing among donors.

V was shortened by 2 bases and J by 5 bases, with 21 bases between the two germline ends. The germline V gene encodes CDR1 MNHNS and CDR2 SASEGT. The CDR3 is 17 residues long. The run depth of the assay was deep. It was across several immunoSEQ plates that each subset's genomic DNA was evenly split. TCRdb's copy holds only in-frame clones and misses some; the assay was immunoSEQ multiplex PCR. Among about 340,000 clones listed, around 70% were seen once. This TCR was recovered from a man aged 25 to 40 in good health. Sequencing input: memory CD4+ T cells sorted from blood. The subset is: CD45RA-negative fraction. The chain links TRBV6-1 to TRBJ2-5; TRBD1 is a possible D gene (6 bases). CDR3 protein: CASSETPGWSRGETQYF. CDR3 nucleotide sequence: TGTGCCAGCAGTGAAACCCCGGGGTGGTCAAGGGGGGAGACCCAGTACTTC.